This TCR beta chain is drawn from a study of cytomegalovirus exposure and HLA in healthy donors. PCR involved 60 Vbeta and 13 Jbeta primers. The method was immunoSEQ multiplex PCR; TCRdb's version includes in-frame clones alone and lacks a portion of them. The sample lists hundreds of thousands of clones, approximately 81% occurring once. Germline V gene sequence: CDR1 KGHSH, CDR2 LQKENI. The CDR3 sequence is 13 residues long. About this clone itself: No antigen is known for it. The junction and the germline gene differ at one end; a read error may be behind it.

Study results and caveats: Sequencing probably produced one cluster of sequence variants that were highly shared. Donors were assumed by presence/absence analyses to have roughly uniform sequencing depth.

The chain carries TRBV18 and TRBJ2-7, with TRBD1 as a possible D gene (6 bases). This clonotype was obtained from a girl under 10 years old in good health and CMV-seronegative. The sample consisted of PBMCs. CDR3 in DNA: TGTGCCAGCTCAACACCAGGGGTCTACGAGCAGTACTTC. Protein sequence: CASSTPGVYEQYF.